These T cell receptor beta chains were read from a single sample in a study of monozygotic twins with inflammatory bowel disease. TCRdb reprocessed the 5' RACE reads, with one entry per CDR3 protein and no DNA. The table lists about 210,000 distinct CDR3 sequences. What was sequenced was blood. The receptors were sampled from a human donor with ulcerative colitis or Crohn's disease, or a healthy co-twin of an affected twin (not recorded which). Both conserved end residues are part of each CDR3.

v_gene: TRBV19; j_gene: TRBJ2-5; CDR3aa: CASSPSGAARETQYF
v_gene: TRBV28; j_gene: TRBJ2-7; CDR3aa: CASSLGVGTSGSYEQYF
v_gene: TRBV29-1; j_gene: TRBJ1-1; CDR3aa: CSVAVPGQGKNTEAFF
v_gene: TRBV27; j_gene: TRBJ1-6; CDR3aa: CASSERQGRSPLHF
v_gene: TRBV7-2; j_gene: TRBJ2-2; CDR3aa: CASSLEGSAGELFF
v_gene: TRBV28; j_gene: TRBJ2-6; CDR3aa: CASTSSVRFSGANVLTF
v_gene: TRBV7-2; j_gene: TRBJ2-3; CDR3aa: CASSFQGGGLTDTQYF
v_gene: TRBV19; j_gene: TRBJ2-2; CDR3aa: CASSIWGSSTGELFF
v_gene: TRBV5-6; j_gene: TRBJ2-2; CDR3aa: CASSYIQGVDTGELFF
v_gene: TRBV12-3/TRBV12-4; j_gene: TRBJ2-2; CDR3aa: CASSTWTAVTGELFF
v_gene: TRBV5-8; j_gene: TRBJ1-1; CDR3aa: CASSLDQGRAEAFF